This T cell receptor beta chain derives from a study of cytomegalovirus exposure and HLA in healthy donors. The length of the CDR3 is 18 residues. The junction had 13 bases not matched to a gene; V was cut back by 3 bases and J by 5 bases. Per the germline V gene, CDR1 is LNHDA and CDR2 is SQIVND (reference sequence). As to this clone: Its antigen remains unidentified.

Overall study results and limits: A later analysis reportedly found fewer N-insertions in an Asian-associated ancestry cluster than the approximately 700-donor mean. TCR beta sequences numbering more than 15,000 were associated with HLA alleles at 0.05 false discovery rate in a later analysis. Prior analysis indicated that the majority of TCR beta V segments exhibited productivity approximately 90% or approximately 30% of the time.

PCR employed 60 Vbeta and 13 Jbeta primers. In the authors' methods: Some 80 million unique TCR beta chains, roughly 11 million shared, were counted in a later analysis. Repertoires were generated with immunoSEQ multiplex PCR, while TCRdb's copy carries only in-frame clones and drops some. V and J calls and clone size are as listed in that table; D and trimming were resolved from the DNA. The table includes 190,000 or so clones, roughly four fifths detected once. The gene calls are TRBV19 and TRBJ1-3; 10 bases map to TRBD1. This receptor was identified in a woman aged 45-59 years in good health and CMV-seropositive. The specimen was PBMCs. The CDR3 protein is CASSIPTGTGELRNTIYF. The CDR3 region has the DNA TGTGCCAGTAGTATCCCTACCGGGACAGGGGAGTTGAGAAACACCATATATTTT.